What follows are 5 T cell receptor beta chains derived from one specimen sequenced in a study of CXCR3-negative and CXCR3-positive naive CD8 T cells. The TRB libraries of cDNA were built by UMI-labeled 5' RACE. With the 5' RACE reads reprocessed, TCRdb shows one record per CDR3 protein and no DNA. The table for this sample gives approximately 62,000 distinct CDR3 sequences. Sequenced input: naive CXCR3- CD8+ T cells from blood. Noted subset: CD45RO-CCR7+CD27+CD95- naive CD8+ T cells lacking CXCR3 (TNR3-). The receptor set was obtained from a human donor in good health. Some clones in this sample may be carry-over from other donors' samples.

The chain uses TRBV29-1 and TRBJ2-3. Per germline, CDR1 SQVTM and CDR2 ANQGSEA. This CDR3 region has 13 residues. This CDR3 reads CSADRLSADTQYF.

The genes are TRBV20-1 and TRBJ2-3. CDR3 length equals 15 residues. Germline assignment: CDR1 DFQATT and CDR2 SNEGSKA (reference sequence). CDR3 amino acids: CSARDLGASTDTQYF.

The chain uses TRBV15 and TRBJ2-3; TCRdb picks TRBD1, but there is no DNA to check that call. This CDR3 has 16 amino acids. The germline V gene has CDR1 LNHNV and CDR2 YYDKDF (reference sequence). The CDR3: CATSRARDNPTDTQYF.

The chain links TRBV29-1 to TRBJ2-1; with no DNA, the TCRdb D assignment of TRBD2 cannot be verified. This CDR3 is 13 amino acids long. Germline V gene sequence: CDR1 SQVTM, CDR2 ANQGSEA. The CDR3 sequence: CSGLAGVGNEQFF.

The chain is built from TRBV7-2 and TRBJ2-1. In germline, CDR1 is SGHTA, CDR2 FQGNSA. The CDR3 length is 17 residues. The CDR3 loop is CASSLGLDPYSYNEQFF. The whole variable domain, filled in from reference TRBV7-2 and TRBJ2-1, reads GAGVSQSPSNKVTEKGKDVELRCDPISGHTALYWYRQSLGQGLEFLIYFQGNSAPDKSGLPSDRFSAERTGGSVSTLTIQRTQQEDSAVYLCASSLGLDPYSYNEQFFGPGTRLTVL.